The source of this T cell receptor beta chain is a study of OX40 agonist ivuxolimab in advanced cancers. A note on this clone: Antigen unknown.

Here immunoSEQ multiplex PCR was the method, and the copy in TCRdb shows in-frame clones only, minus some. Of fewer than 50,000 clones listed, 82% were seen once; the top ten hold roughly 8%. The V segment lost 5 bases and the J segment 2 bases; nucleotides outside the gene matches: 5. This CDR3 is built from 15 residues. Looked up from germline, CDR1 is MNHNY and CDR2 is SVGAGI (reference sequence). Whole-study findings and limits: On average, a greater number of expanded clones characterised CD8+ T cells relative to CD4+. In the 0.1 to 3.0 mg/kg range, CD4+ and CD8+ blood T cells had expanded clonally by week 6.

This sample comprised CD4+ or CD8+ T cells sorted from blood, obtained in a trial of the OX40 agonist ivuxolimab. This TCR was recovered from an adult with an advanced solid tumor such as melanoma, head and neck, liver or kidney cancer. The chain employs TRBV6-6 and TRBJ2-3; the match to TRBD2 covers 9 bases. The CDR3 DNA is TGTGCCAGCAGTATGACTAGCGGCTCCACAGATACGCAGTATTTT. It specifies CASSMTSGSTDTQYF.